This T cell receptor beta chain was identified in a study of control samples from healthy donors and cancer patients. Trimming left V 4 bases short and J 6 bases short, with 10 bases between. The germline gives CDR1 LGHNA, CDR2 YSLEER. This CDR3 has 14 residues. Produced via immunoSEQ multiplex PCR; TCRdb's table is partial and in-frame only. The sample has approximately 120,000 clones, roughly 89% seen once; the top ten hold under 20%. This clonotype originated in a woman aged 45-65 years in good health. Input material: blood. The genes are TRBV4-3 and TRBJ1-6; D unclear. CDR3 bases: TGCGCCAGCAGCCTCGGAGGCACTAATTCACCCCTCCACTTT. Protein: CASSLGGTNSPLHF.